The 20 T cell receptor beta chains in this list originate from one sample, sequenced in a study of cytomegalovirus exposure and HLA in healthy donors. The PCR contained 60 Vbeta and 13 Jbeta primers. Sequenced by immunoSEQ multiplex PCR; TCRdb stores in-frame clones only, minus some. The sample has hundreds of thousands of clones, approximately 90% seen once. Material: PBMCs. The receptors come from a woman under 30 in good health and CMV-seronegative.

The chain employs TRBV18 and TRBJ1-5, with D hard to call. The CDR3 runs 13 residues. The V end lost 3 bases, the J end lost 9 bases, and 12 bases lay between the germline ends. CDR1 and CDR2 from the germline V gene are KGHSH and LQKENI. The CDR3 bases are TGTGCCAGCTCACCCGATAGTGAGGGGCCCCAGCATTTT. Translating gives CASSPDSEGPQHF. The full variable domain, rest sourced from reference TRBV18 and TRBJ1-5, is NAGVMQNPRHLVRRRGQEARLRCSPMKGHSHVYWYRQLPEEGLKFMVYLQKENIIDESGMPKERFSAEFPKEGPSILRIQQVVRGDSAAYFCASSPDSEGPQHFGDGTRLSIL.

The rearrangement links TRBV11-2 to TRBJ2-5, with D perhaps TRBD2 (5 bases). With 3 bases removed from V and 5 bases from J, the gap between germline ends came to 22 bases. The CDR3 is made up of 17 amino acids. The V gene's germline CDR1 is SGHAT and CDR2 FQNNGV. Written as DNA, the CDR3 is TGTGCCAGCAGCTTCGACCCTACAAGGACTGACAAGGAGACCCAGTACTTC. This translates into CASSFDPTRTDKETQYF.

The chain recombines TRBV9 with TRBJ1-1; 8 bases match TRBD1. The CDR3 sequence is 15 residues long. V shed 3 bases and J 1 base; nucleotides not matched to a gene: 5. Germline V CDR1 and CDR2: SGDLS, YYNGEE. This CDR3 reads CASSARQGRNTEAFF. The CDR3 bases are TGTGCCAGCAGCGCTAGACAGGGGAGGAACACTGAAGCTTTCTTT.

The rearrangement links TRBV5-1 to TRBJ1-2, with TRBD1 matching 10 bases. The germline gives CDR1 SGHRS, CDR2 YFSETQ. There are 13 residues in the CDR3. After removal of 4 bases from V and 8 bases from J, the junction contained 5 bases not matched to a gene. The CDR3 sequence: CASSAGQGVGYTF. The CDR3 DNA reads TGCGCCAGCAGCGCCGGACAGGGGGTAGGCTACACCTTC.

This clone appeared once. The chain employs TRBV5-1 and TRBJ2-7, with TRBD2 matching 13 bases. This CDR3 is built from 17 residues. The germline gives CDR1 SGHRS, CDR2 YFSETQ. The V segment lost 0 bases and the J segment 5 bases; nucleotides outside the gene matches: 8. The CDR3 is CASSLELAGGPINEQYF. The CDR3 DNA follows: TGCGCCAGCAGCTTGGAACTAGCGGGGGGGCCGATTAACGAGCAGTACTTC.

As for this clone: Sequence at one end of the junction differs from germline and may be a read error. The chain recombines TRBV7-7 with TRBJ2-7, with 7 bases lining up with TRBD1. There are 13 residues in the CDR3. Germline values: CDR1 SSHAT, CDR2 FNYEAQ (reference sequence). The DNA of the CDR3 is TGTGCTAGCAGCCAGGGACAGAACTACGAGCAGTACTTC. Amino acid sequence: CASSQGQNYEQYF.

The chain carries TRBV15 and TRBJ2-7; 9 nucleotides match TRBD1. Germline lookup yields CDR1 LNHNV and CDR2 YYDKDF (reference sequence). Trimming cost V 1 base and J 4 bases; bases outside gene matches: 8. The length of the CDR3 is 16 residues. CDR3 in DNA: TGTGCCACCAGCAGAGGAACAGGGGGCCCCTATTACGAGCAGTACTTC. This gives the protein CATSRGTGGPYYEQYF.

The V and J genes are TRBV9 and TRBJ1-6, with D unresolved. This CDR3 is 16 amino acids long. Germline CDR1 and CDR2: SGDLS and YYNGEE. Trimming left V 7 bases short and J 8 bases short, with 22 bases between. In DNA, the CDR3 is TGTGCCAGCTCGAAAGACGAGGGAGCGTGGTATTCACCCCTCCACTTT. As protein: CASSKDEGAWYSPLHF.

The chain couples TRBV7-8 to TRBJ1-5, with 9 bases fitting TRBD1. V dropped 0 bases and J dropped 8; count of bases not matched to a gene: 14. Germline V gene lookup returns CDR1 SGHVS and CDR2 FQNEAQ. CDR3 length equals 18 residues. CDR3 sequence: CASSLAFVGQGSTEPQHF. CDR3 nucleotides: TGTGCCAGCAGCTTAGCGTTCGTAGGACAGGGGAGTACCGAGCCCCAGCATTTT.

The genes are TRBV4-1 and TRBJ1-2; D unresolved. Germline-derived CDR1 and CDR2 are MGHRA and YSYEKL. The ends were cut back, 1 base at V and 3 bases at J, with 12 bases in the middle. This CDR3 has 15 residues. For the CDR3, the DNA is TGCGCCAGCAGCCAAGTCGTCGGGTCGTACTATGGCTACACCTTC. This encodes CASSQVVGSYYGYTF.

This clone occurred a few times. At the DNA level, this CDR3 is encoded by other sequences in the same sample as well. The chain links TRBV30 to TRBJ1-1, with D unclear. The V and J ends lost 1 base and 3 bases respectively, with 3 bases between them. In germline, CDR1 is GTSNPN, CDR2 SVGIG (reference sequence). This CDR3 is built from 11 residues. CDR3 coding DNA: TGTGCCTGGAGTGCCGACACTGAAGCTTTCTTT. Translated: CAWSADTEAFF.

This chain links TRBV7-8 with TRBJ1-3; D gene ambiguous. Trimming pared 11 bases from V and 4 bases from J, leaving 6 bases between. The CDR3 sequence is 10 residues long. Germline V gives CDR1 SGHVS, CDR2 FQNEAQ. The CDR3 DNA sequence: TGTGCCTCGGGAGGAAACACCATATATTTT. Translating gives CASGGNTIYF.

The chain uses TRBV30 and TRBJ1-3, with 9 bases fitting TRBD1. The trim removed 5 bases at V and 5 bases at J, leaving 4 bases unmatched. Per the germline V gene, CDR1 is GTSNPN and CDR2 is SVGIG (reference sequence). There are 13 residues in the CDR3. The CDR3 here is CAWGTGSRNTIYF. The CDR3 DNA reads as TGTGCCTGGGGGACAGGGTCGCGAAACACCATATATTTT.

The gene calls are TRBV27 and TRBJ2-7; 9 bases match TRBD1. Germline trimming cut 3 bases from V and 0 bases from J; bases unmatched to any gene: 12. CDR1 is MNHEY and CDR2 is SMNVEV in the germline V gene (reference sequence). There are 18 residues in the CDR3. CDR3 sequence: CASSFGLPGTGLSYEQYF. The CDR3 bases are TGTGCCAGCAGTTTTGGTCTTCCCGGGACAGGGCTCTCCTACGAGCAGTACTTC.

This rearrangement joins TRBV6-6 to TRBJ1-4, with 10 bases aligning to TRBD1. The CDR3 consists of 14 residues. CDR1 MNHNY and CDR2 SVGAGI come from the germline V gene (reference sequence). V gave up 2 bases and J gave up 8 bases; unmatched junction bases: 2. This chain's CDR3 is CASSYLGQGEKLFF. The CDR3 DNA is TGTGCCAGCAGTTACCTGGGACAGGGGGAAAAACTGTTTTTT.

The chain combines TRBV5-1 with TRBJ2-3; 8 bases are a match to TRBD2. The CDR3 runs to 20 residues. Germline assignment: CDR1 SGHRS and CDR2 YFSETQ. V shed 4 bases, J shed 0 bases, and the junction held 19 bases outside the gene matches. The CDR3: CASSPKGGGGPTPSTDTQYF. The CDR3 region has the DNA TGCGCCAGCAGCCCCAAAGGAGGCGGGGGGCCGACCCCTAGCACAGATACGCAGTATTTT.

The chain recombines TRBV30 with TRBJ2-7, with TRBD2 matching 8 bases. CDR3 length: 15 amino acids. Germline-derived CDR1 and CDR2 are GTSNPN and SVGIG (reference sequence). V shed 0 bases, J shed 4 bases, and the junction held 8 bases outside the gene matches. Written as DNA, the CDR3 is TGTGCCTGGAGTGTAGCGGGGGACCTAGGATACGAGCAGTACTTC. It codes for CAWSVAGDLGYEQYF.

The chain couples TRBV5-5 to TRBJ1-2, with 8 bases fitting TRBD1. The CDR3 sequence is 14 residues long. Germline lookup yields CDR1 SGHKS and CDR2 YYEKEE (reference sequence). The junction had 6 bases not matched to a gene; V was cut back by 6 bases and J by 2 bases. CDR3 region: CASTQQGVNYGYTF. CDR3 sequence (DNA): TGTGCCAGCACCCAACAGGGGGTAAACTATGGCTACACCTTC.

J is TRBJ2-7 and V is TRBV5-1; maybe TRBD1 (7 bases). The germline gives CDR1 SGHRS, CDR2 YFSETQ. CDR3 length: 16 residues. Trimming removed 2 bases at V and 0 bases at J, with 15 bases between. The CDR3 here is CASSLRQGLSSYEQYF. CDR3 coding DNA: TGCGCCAGCAGCTTACGACAGGGACTGAGCTCCTACGAGCAGTACTTC.

This clone has a single count. The V and J genes are TRBV9 and TRBJ1-3, with D unclear. CDR3 length equals 14 residues. V dropped 3 bases and J dropped 0 bases, with 7 bases sitting between them. Germline V CDR1 and CDR2: SGDLS, YYNGEE. The CDR3 is CASSDRDSGNTIYF. The CDR3 nucleotides read TGTGCCAGCAGCGACAGAGACTCTGGAAACACCATATATTTT.